This T cell receptor (beta chain) was captured in a study of cytomegalovirus exposure and HLA in healthy donors. The CDR3 runs to 17 residues. Per the germline V gene, CDR1 is SGHTA and CDR2 is FQGNSA. Trimming cost V 5 bases and J 1 base; bases outside gene matches: 7. Findings and caveats of the study: For TCR beta chains, V- and J-gene trimming was later linked to a missense DCLRE1C variant. A later analysis showed that HLA-associated TCR beta chains had undergone more clonal expansion than equally common others.

Researchers ran the PCR with 60 Vbeta and 13 Jbeta primers. This table comes from immunoSEQ multiplex PCR, and its TCRdb copy is limited to in-frame clones, with some not included. The sample shows about 130,000 clones, around 8.5% of them seen only once. Details on this clone: Its antigen is still unknown.

Specimen: PBMCs. The chain uses TRBV7-2 and TRBJ2-6; 8 nucleotides line up with TRBD1. The sequence derives from a man aged 35-49 years in good health and CMV-seronegative. The DNA of the CDR3 is TGTGCCAGCAGCCTCACAGGGGGTATGTCTGGGGCCAACGTCCTGACTTTC. It codes for CASSLTGGMSGANVLTF.